One and the same sample provided the 23 T cell receptor beta chains below, sequenced in a study of CD8 T cells in Susac syndrome. Random hexamers were used to reverse transcribe the RNA input (0.5 to 1 ug). TCRdb reanalysed the immunoSEQ multiplex PCR reads using MiXCR and keeps one entry per CDR3 protein. Of a few hundred thousand distinct CDR3 sequences in the sample, almost 85% were seen once. The specimen was CD8+ T cells from PBMCs. These TCRs come from a human donor with multiple sclerosis.

This rearrangement joins TRBV7-2 to TRBJ1-1; TRBD1 matches 7 bases. The CDR3 length is 15 residues. V lost 1 base to trimming and J lost 5 bases; unmatched junction nucleotides: 7. Per the germline V gene, CDR1 is SGHTA and CDR2 is FQGNSA. The CDR3 is CASSLEVGGWTEAFF. The CDR3 bases are TGTGCCAGCAGCTTAGAGGTAGGGGGCTGGACTGAAGCTTTCTTT.

This clonotype was seen only once. The DNA for the CDR3 is TGTGCCAGTGGACGGGGACAATTTCTCACAGATACGCAGTATTTT. Translation gives CASGRGQFLTDTQYF. The rearrangement joins TRBV19 to TRBJ2-3; tentative D call: TRBD1 (6 bases). CDR1 and CDR2 (germline): LNHDA, SQIVND (reference sequence). With 8 bases removed from V and 2 bases from J, the gap between germline ends came to 17 bases. CDR3 length equals 15 residues.

V is TRBV7-6 and J is TRBJ2-7, with 8 nucleotides matching TRBD1. Germline CDR1 SGHVS, CDR2 FNYEAQ. V shed 3 bases, J shed 4 bases, and the junction held 8 bases outside the gene matches. This CDR3 is 15 amino acids long. The CDR3 nucleotides are TGTGCCAGCAGCTTGTTGACAGGGGTTCTTTACGAGCAGTACTTC. This gives the protein CASSLLTGVLYEQYF.

This clonotype was detected only a few times. The genes are TRBV6-5 and TRBJ2-7; D is undetermined. The CDR3 contains 12 residues. The V end was cut by 5 bases, the J end by 4 bases, with 9 bases between. Per the germline V gene, CDR1 is MNHEY and CDR2 is SVGAGI. The CDR3 reads CASSTGGYEQYF. Here the CDR3 DNA reads TGTGCCAGCAGTACCGGTGGTTACGAGCAGTACTTC.

This clonotype was recorded only once. This chain connects TRBV28 to TRBJ1-2, with a possible D match to TRBD1 (5 bases). Germline V lookup: CDR1 MDHEN, CDR2 SYDVKM. V was pared by 6 bases and J by 6 bases, with 17 bases between. The CDR3 contains 14 residues. The CDR3 region is CASRAATEFDGYTF. CDR3 nucleotides: TGTGCCAGCAGGGCAGCGACAGAGTTCGATGGCTACACCTTC.

This sequence joins TRBV4-3 and TRBJ2-5, with D possibly matching TRBD2 (6 bases). The V gene's germline CDR1 is LGHNA and CDR2 YSLEER. V was clipped by 0 bases and J by 4 bases, with 15 bases between them. The CDR3 spans 16 residues. The CDR3 here is CASSQDLGGWRETQYF. In DNA form, the CDR3 reads TGCGCCAGCAGCCAAGATCTTGGGGGGTGGAGAGAGACCCAGTACTTC.

The rearrangement links TRBV6-1 to TRBJ1-1, with 11 bases that match TRBD1. The CDR3 runs 16 residues. Germline loops: CDR1 MNHNS, CDR2 SASEGT. The ends lost 1 base at V and 6 bases at J; junction bases unmatched: 7. The CDR3 DNA sequence: TGTGCCAGCAGTGAAGTTGCGGACAGGGGGCTGTCTGAAGCTTTCTTT. Its protein is CASSEVADRGLSEAFF.

This clonotype was found a few times. The chain links TRBV7-9 to TRBJ2-5, with 7 bases matching TRBD2. V lost 1 base, J lost 5 bases, and 7 bases stayed unmatched. Germline CDR1 reads SEHNR; CDR2 reads FQNEAQ (reference sequence). The CDR3 contains 15 residues. This chain's CDR3 is CASSLGGAGGETQYF. CDR3 sequence (DNA): TGTGCCAGCAGCTTAGGAGGGGCCGGGGGGGAGACCCAGTACTTC.

The chain links TRBV4-3 to TRBJ2-3, with 8 nucleotides matching TRBD1. CDR1 LGHNA and CDR2 YSLEER come from the germline V gene. This CDR3 has 15 amino acids. V shed 2 bases, J shed 3 bases, and the junction held 4 bases outside the gene matches. The CDR3 spells CASSQWRQGTDTQYF. The DNA of the CDR3 is TGCGCCAGCAGCCAATGGCGACAGGGGACAGATACGCAGTATTTT.

This chain connects TRBV28 to TRBJ2-2, with D tentatively TRBD1 (6 bases). Trimming took 5 bases from V and 5 from J, leaving 15 bases between them. Germline-derived CDR1 and CDR2 are MDHEN and SYDVKM. The CDR3 is 15 amino acids. The CDR3 sequence: CASSPDSSGTGELFF. CDR3 nucleotides: TGTGCCAGCAGTCCGGACAGTTCCGGAACCGGGGAGCTGTTTTTT.

J is TRBJ2-7 and V is TRBV5-4, with unresolved D. Germline V gene lookup returns CDR1 SGHNT and CDR2 YYREEE (reference sequence). The CDR3 extends over 13 amino acids. The ends were cut back, 3 bases at V and 2 bases at J, with 9 bases in the middle. The CDR3 spells CASSSEAPYEQYF. The CDR3 DNA sequence: TGTGCCAGCAGCTCCGAGGCCCCCTACGAGCAGTACTTC.

The chain combines TRBV15 with TRBJ2-7; no clear D. The ends were cut back, 1 base at V and 0 bases at J, with 10 bases in the middle. CDR1 is LNHNV and CDR2 is YYDKDF in the germline V gene (reference sequence). CDR3 size: 15 residues. This chain's CDR3 is CATSRVGGPSYEQYF. The CDR3 bases are TGTGCCACCAGCAGAGTTGGCGGACCCTCCTACGAGCAGTACTTC.

The chain couples TRBV21-1 to TRBJ1-5. TRBV21-1 is recorded as a pseudogene. The CDR3 extends over 16 amino acids. The CDR3 protein is CASSKAGRASNQPQHF. The CDR3 coding sequence is TGTGCCAGCAGCAAAGCAGGCAGGGCGAGCAATCAGCCCCAGCATTTT.

The chain combines TRBV7-2 with TRBJ2-3; D unclear. With 1 base removed from V and 6 bases from J, the gap between germline ends came to 20 bases. Germline assignment: CDR1 SGHTA and CDR2 FQGNSA. The length of the CDR3 is 17 residues. CDR3 bases: TGTGCCAGCAGCTTAGTCTCGGCTACCCTCGCCGGGGATACGCAGTATTTT. This codes for CASSLVSATLAGDTQYF. Full variable domain (remainder filled in from reference TRBV7-2 and TRBJ2-3): GAGVSQSPSNKVTEKGKDVELRCDPISGHTALYWYRQSLGQGLEFLIYFQGNSAPDKSGLPSDRFSAERTGGSVSTLTIQRTQQEDSAVYLCASSLVSATLAGDTQYFGPGTRLTVL.

V usage is TRBV3-1 and J usage is TRBJ1-2, with unresolved D. The CDR3 contains 14 residues. Germline CDR1 and CDR2: LGHDT and YNNKEL (reference sequence). Trimming cost V 1 base and J 0 bases, with 6 bases left between them. The DNA for the CDR3 is TGTGCCAGCAGCCAAGTGACATCTAACTATGGCTACACCTTC. Its translation: CASSQVTSNYGYTF. Filled out from reference TRBV3-1 and TRBJ1-2, the complete variable domain reads DTAVSQTPKYLVTQMGNDKSIKCEQNLGHDTMYWYKQDSKKFLKIMFSYNNKELIINETVPNRFSPKSPDKAHLNLHINSLELGDSAVYFCASSQVTSNYGYTFGSGTRLTVV.

The CDR3 bases are TGTGCCAGCAGCCCTTCCGGGACATCCTACAATGAGCAGTTCTTC. It specifies CASSPSGTSYNEQFF. The V and J genes are TRBV7-9 and TRBJ2-1, with a tentative D call TRBD1 (6 bases). The germline CDR1 and CDR2 sequences are SEHNR and FQNEAQ (reference sequence). V shed 5 bases and J shed 1 base, with 12 bases lying between them. The CDR3 covers 15 residues.

The sample holds a few counts of this clonotype. This rearrangement joins TRBV11-3 to TRBJ2-7, with TRBD2 matching over 10 bases. The CDR3 sequence is 12 residues long. The germline V gene encodes CDR1 SGHNT and CDR2 YENEEA. The J segment lost 6 bases and the V segment lost 5 bases, leaving 1 base of the junction unmatched. The DNA of the CDR3 is TGTGCCAGCAGCCCTAGCGGGAGCGAGCAGTACTTC. It specifies CASSPSGSEQYF. The variable domain in full, completed from reference TRBV11-3 and TRBJ2-7, reads EAGVVQSPRYKIIEKKQPVAFWCNPISGHNTLYWYLQNLGQGPELLIRYENEEAVDDSQLPKDRFSAERLKGVDSTLKIQPAELGDSAVYLCASSPSGSEQYFGPGTRLTVT.

A few counts support this clonotype. For the CDR3, the DNA is TGTGCCAGCAGCTGGGGACAGGGAAGCGTTGATGGCTACACCTTC. Translated, it gives CASSWGQGSVDGYTF. The V call is TRBV7-2, the J call TRBJ1-2; 9 bases agree with TRBD1. Trimming cost V 4 bases and J 6 bases; bases outside gene matches: 9. Germline CDR1 is SGHTA and CDR2 is FQGNSA. The length of the CDR3 is 15 residues.

The chain combines TRBV27 with TRBJ2-3; D may correspond to TRBD1 or TRBD2 (5 bases each). The CDR3 has 18 residues. Germline CDR1 reads MNHEY; CDR2 reads SMNVEV (reference sequence). Trimming stripped 1 base from V and 4 bases from J, with 21 bases between. The CDR3 DNA follows: TGTGCCAGCAGTTTATACGGGACGATGTTTATTGGGGCAGATACGCAGTATTTT. Translated, it gives CASSLYGTMFIGADTQYF.

This clonotype was detected once. The chain carries TRBV15 and TRBJ1-2; a possible D gene is TRBD1 (5 bases). The germline V and J ends were trimmed by 4 bases and 6 bases, with 12 bases remaining between them. The CDR3 spans 13 residues. Germline values: CDR1 LNHNV, CDR2 YYDKDF (reference sequence). In DNA, the CDR3 is TGTGCCACCAGCACTGGGGGAGCCAATGGCTACACCTTC. Translated, it gives CATSTGGANGYTF. Drawing the rest from reference TRBV15 and TRBJ1-2, the complete variable domain is DAMVIQNPRYQVTQFGKPVTLSCSQTLNHNVMYWYQQKSSQAPKLLFHYYDKDFNNEADTPDNFQSRRPNTSFCFLDIRSPGLGDTAMYLCATSTGGANGYTFGSGTRLTVV.

The chain uses TRBV4-3 and TRBJ2-7; 10 bases are shared with TRBD2. With 4 bases clipped from V and 2 bases from J, the junction kept 5 bases outside the gene matches. The CDR3 covers 15 residues. Germline V gene sequence: CDR1 LGHNA, CDR2 YSLEER. This chain's CDR3 is CASSPGTSETYEQYF. The CDR3 bases are TGCGCCAGCAGCCCCGGGACTAGCGAAACCTACGAGCAGTACTTC.

As concerns this clonotype: The junction differs from germline at one of its ends, possibly a read error. The chain links TRBV5-1 to TRBJ2-1; no reliable D call. In germline, CDR1 is SGHRS, CDR2 YFSETQ. The CDR3 has 16 amino acids. This CDR3 is CANSLSPVSSYNEQFF. The CDR3 coding sequence is TGCGCCAACAGCTTGTCCCCGGTCAGCTCCTACAATGAGCAGTTCTTC. Based on the CDR3 plus reference TRBV5-1 and TRBJ2-1, the full variable domain is KAGVTQTPRYLIKTRGQQVTLSCSPISGHRSVSWYQQTPGQGLQFLFEYFSETQRNKGNFPGRFSGRQFSNSRSEMNVSTLELGDSALYLCANSLSPVSSYNEQFFGPGTRLTVL.

The rearrangement links TRBV6-5 to TRBJ1-2; TRBD1 aligns across 11 bases. The CDR3 runs 14 residues. V shed 4 bases and J 7 bases; nucleotides not matched to a gene: 5. Germline values: CDR1 MNHEY, CDR2 SVGAGI. CDR3 protein: CASSSGQGALGYTF. The CDR3 DNA reads as TGTGCCAGCAGTTCCGGACAGGGGGCTCTTGGCTACACCTTC.